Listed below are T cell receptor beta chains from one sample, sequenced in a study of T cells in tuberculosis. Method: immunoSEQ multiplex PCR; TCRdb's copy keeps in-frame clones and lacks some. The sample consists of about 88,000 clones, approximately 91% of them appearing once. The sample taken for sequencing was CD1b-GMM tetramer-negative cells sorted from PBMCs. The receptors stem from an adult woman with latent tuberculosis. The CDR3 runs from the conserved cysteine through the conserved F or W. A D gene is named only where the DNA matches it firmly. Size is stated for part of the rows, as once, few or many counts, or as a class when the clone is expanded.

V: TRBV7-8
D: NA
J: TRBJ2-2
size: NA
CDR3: CASSFGGPNTGELFF
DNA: TGTGCCAGCAGCTTCGGCGGCCCGAACACCGGGGAGCTGTTTTTT

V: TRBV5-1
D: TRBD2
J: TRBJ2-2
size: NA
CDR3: CASSPRLAGVRTGELFF
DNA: TGCGCCAGCAGCCCGAGGCTGGCGGGGGTGAGGACCGGGGAGCTGTTTTTT

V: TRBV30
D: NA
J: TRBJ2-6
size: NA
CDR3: CAWSPAGANVLTF
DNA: TGTGCCTGGAGTCCCGCTGGGGCCAACGTCCTGACTTTC

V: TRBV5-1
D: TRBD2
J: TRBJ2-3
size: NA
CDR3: CASSTEAGVADTQYF
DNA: TGCGCCAGCAGCACGGAGGCGGGGGTGGCAGATACGCAGTATTTT

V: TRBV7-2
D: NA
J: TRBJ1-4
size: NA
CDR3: CASSLGQFSTNEKLFF
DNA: TGTGCCAGCAGCCTAGGACAGTTCTCAACTAATGAAAAACTGTTTTTT

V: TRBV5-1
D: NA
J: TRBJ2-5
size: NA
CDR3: CASSPTGREQETQYF
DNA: TGCGCCAGCAGCCCCACCGGCAGGGAACAAGAGACCCAGTACTTC

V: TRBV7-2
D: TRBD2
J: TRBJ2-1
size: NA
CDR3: CASSSLGGSQFF
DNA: TGTGCCAGCAGCTCACTGGGGGGGTCGCAGTTCTTC

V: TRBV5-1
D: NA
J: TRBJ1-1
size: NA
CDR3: CASSLVGLRNTEAFF
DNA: TGCGCCAGCAGCTTGGTTGGACTTCGGAACACTGAAGCTTTCTTT

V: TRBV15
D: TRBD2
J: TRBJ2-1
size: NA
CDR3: CATSRELAGNQWDNEQFF
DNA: TGTGCCACCAGCAGAGAACTAGCGGGGAACCAATGGGACAATGAGCAGTTCTTC

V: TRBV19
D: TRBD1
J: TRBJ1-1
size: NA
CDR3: CASRLRGATEAFF
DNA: TGTGCCAGTAGACTCAGGGGGGCCACTGAAGCTTTCTTT

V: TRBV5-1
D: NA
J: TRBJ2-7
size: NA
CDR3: CASSLDRDSSYEQYF
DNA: TGCGCCAGCAGCTTGGACCGGGACTCGTCCTACGAGCAGTACTTC

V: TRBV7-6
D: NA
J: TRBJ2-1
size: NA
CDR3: CASSLWAYRTENNEQFF
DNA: TGTGCCAGCAGCTTATGGGCCTATCGGACAGAAAACAATGAGCAGTTCTTC

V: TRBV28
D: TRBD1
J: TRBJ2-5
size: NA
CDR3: CASSLRQGGSETQYF
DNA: TGTGCCAGCAGTCTGCGACAGGGTGGGTCAGAGACCCAGTACTTC

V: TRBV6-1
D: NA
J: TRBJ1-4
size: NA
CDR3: CASSEAQFRRSSNEKLFF
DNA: TGTGCCAGCAGTGAAGCACAATTTCGGAGGTCCTCTAATGAAAAACTGTTTTTT

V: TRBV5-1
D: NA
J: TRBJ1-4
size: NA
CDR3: CASSDPGGEKLFF
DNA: TGCGCCAGCTCCGACCCGGGGGGTGAAAAACTGTTTTTT

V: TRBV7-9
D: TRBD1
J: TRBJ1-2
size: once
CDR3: CASSLGTGAVRGYTF
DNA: TGTGCCAGCAGCTTAGGGACAGGTGCCGTGCGCGGCTACACCTTC

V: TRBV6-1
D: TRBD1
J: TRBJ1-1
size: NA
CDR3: CASSEDRGTEAFF
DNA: TGTGCCAGCAGTGAGGACAGGGGGACTGAAGCTTTCTTT

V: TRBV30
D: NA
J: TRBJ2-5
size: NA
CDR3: CACPPQGRQETQYF
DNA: TGTGCCTGCCCCCCCCAGGGGCGCCAGGAGACCCAGTACTTC

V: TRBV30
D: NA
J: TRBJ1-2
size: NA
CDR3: CAWSVTRQAPSYGYTF
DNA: TGTGCCTGGAGTGTCACTCGACAGGCACCCTCCTATGGCTACACCTTC

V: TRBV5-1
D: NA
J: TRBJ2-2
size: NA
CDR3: CASSSTTYTGELFF
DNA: TGCGCCAGCAGCTCCACAACGTACACCGGGGAGCTGTTTTTT

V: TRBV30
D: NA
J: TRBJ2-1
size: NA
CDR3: CAWSHGAYNEQFF
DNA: TGTGCCTGGAGCCACGGTGCCTACAATGAGCAGTTCTTC

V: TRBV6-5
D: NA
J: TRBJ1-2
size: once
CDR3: CASSYSAGAYYGYTF
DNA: TGTGCCAGCAGTTACTCAGCAGGGGCTTACTATGGCTACACCTTC

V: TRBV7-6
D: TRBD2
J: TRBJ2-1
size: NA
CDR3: CASSLRTGTREDNEQFF
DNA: TGTGCCAGCAGCTTACGTACCGGGACTAGAGAAGACAATGAGCAGTTCTTC

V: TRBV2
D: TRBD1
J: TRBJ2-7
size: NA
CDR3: CAGTILGTGAHEQYF
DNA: TGTGCCGGGACGATACTGGGGACAGGGGCCCACGAGCAGTACTTC

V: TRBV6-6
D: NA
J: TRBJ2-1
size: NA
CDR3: CASTPRTGKYNEQFF
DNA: TGTGCCAGCACCCCACGGACTGGAAAATACAATGAGCAGTTCTTC

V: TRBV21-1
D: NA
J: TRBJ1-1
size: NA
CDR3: CASSKGGEQANTEAFF
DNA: TGTGCCAGCAGCAAAGGTGGGGAACAGGCGAACACTGAAGCTTTCTTT

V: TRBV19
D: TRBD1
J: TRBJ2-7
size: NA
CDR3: CASSKRQGVKSYEQYF
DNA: TGTGCCAGTAGTAAACGACAGGGGGTCAAATCCTACGAGCAGTACTTC

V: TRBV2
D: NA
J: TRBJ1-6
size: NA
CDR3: CASSDTPGVAPLHF
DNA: TGTGCCAGCAGTGACACACCAGGGGTCGCACCCCTCCACTTT

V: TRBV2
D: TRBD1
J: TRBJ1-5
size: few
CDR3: CASSGDRGWNQPQHF
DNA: TGTGCCAGCAGTGGGGACAGGGGTTGGAATCAGCCCCAGCATTTT

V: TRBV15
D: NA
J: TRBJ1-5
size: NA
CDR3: CATSRESGLNQPQHF
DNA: TGTGCCACCAGCAGAGAATCGGGTCTAAATCAGCCCCAGCATTTT

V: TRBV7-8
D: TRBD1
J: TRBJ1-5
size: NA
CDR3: CASSLEGANINQPQHF
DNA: TGTGCCAGCAGCTTAGAGGGGGCTAATATCAATCAGCCCCAGCATTTT

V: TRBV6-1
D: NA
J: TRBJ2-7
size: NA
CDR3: CASSDLDYEQYF
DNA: TGTGCCAGCAGTGACCTAGATTACGAGCAGTACTTC